These 6 T cell receptor beta chains originate from one sample sequenced in a study of early T cells in non-severe SARS-CoV-2 infection. TCRdb re-called the 5' RACE reads with MiXCR, one entry per CDR3 protein. This table holds 25,000 to 35,000 distinct CDR3 sequences, 4.5% to 6% found once. The sequenced material came from whole blood. These receptors were taken from an adult who was a healthcare worker with PCR-confirmed SARS-CoV-2 infection or an uninfected control (not recorded which).

This clonotype was detected many times. This chain joins TRBV30 and TRBJ2-2; TRBD2 aligns across 8 bases. The CDR3 length is 19 residues. Germline CDR1 is GTSNPN and CDR2 is SVGIG (reference sequence). J lost 0 bases, V lost 5 bases, and 17 bases had no gene match. As DNA, the CDR3 is TGTGCCTGGCACACGTCAGCGGGAGTCCTGGCCACGAACACCGGGGAGCTGTTTTTT. Residues: CAWHTSAGVLATNTGELFF.

This clonotype has ten or more counts. The chain links TRBV20-1 to TRBJ1-4; maybe TRBD1 (6 bases). CDR1 and CDR2 from the germline V gene are DFQATT and SNEGSKA (reference sequence). The CDR3 sequence is 13 residues long. V shed 6 bases and J shed 1 base, with 9 bases lying between them. In DNA form, the CDR3 reads TGCAGTGCCACAGGGCAAACTAATGAAAAACTGTTTTTT. Its translation is CSATGQTNEKLFF.

This clonotype was recorded many times. The V and J genes are TRBV7-2 and TRBJ1-6; D gene ambiguous. Trimming removed 10 bases from V and 4 bases from J, with 17 bases in between. The length of the CDR3 is 15 residues. Germline V gene sequence: CDR1 SGHTA, CDR2 FQGNSA. In DNA form, the CDR3 reads TGTGCCACCCGGGTGGCGACGGGGTATAATTCACCCCTCCACTTT. Amino acids: CATRVATGYNSPLHF.

This clonotype was detected many times. The CDR3 sequence is CASSSLAGVGKTQYF. Written as DNA, the CDR3 is TGTGCCAGCAGTTCACTAGCGGGAGTGGGGAAGACCCAGTACTTC. V gene TRBV6-5 combines with J gene TRBJ2-5; 11 bases fit TRBD2. Germline values: CDR1 MNHEY, CDR2 SVGAGI. With 4 bases clipped from V and 6 bases from J, the junction kept 7 bases outside the gene matches. The CDR3 consists of 15 residues.

This clonotype was seen repeatedly, ten times or more. The chain joins TRBV20-1 to TRBJ2-5, with 14 nucleotides matching TRBD2. V trimming: 5 bases; J trimming: 3 bases; junction bases outside the gene matches: 8. Germline V CDR1 and CDR2: DFQATT, SNEGSKA (reference sequence). The CDR3 length is 16 residues. The CDR3: CSAGGLAGDGEETQYF. CDR3 in DNA: TGCAGTGCTGGGGGACTAGCGGGAGATGGGGAAGAGACCCAGTACTTC.

Ten or more counts support this clonotype. This chain joins TRBV20-1 and TRBJ2-2; D assignment may be TRBD1 or TRBD2 (5 bases each). V was pared by 0 bases and J by 5 bases, with 7 bases between. Germline CDR1 DFQATT, CDR2 SNEGSKA (reference sequence). The CDR3 extends over 13 amino acids. The CDR3 nucleotides read TGCAGTGCTAGAGAGTGGGGGACCGGGGAGCTGTTTTTT. Its protein product is CSAREWGTGELFF.